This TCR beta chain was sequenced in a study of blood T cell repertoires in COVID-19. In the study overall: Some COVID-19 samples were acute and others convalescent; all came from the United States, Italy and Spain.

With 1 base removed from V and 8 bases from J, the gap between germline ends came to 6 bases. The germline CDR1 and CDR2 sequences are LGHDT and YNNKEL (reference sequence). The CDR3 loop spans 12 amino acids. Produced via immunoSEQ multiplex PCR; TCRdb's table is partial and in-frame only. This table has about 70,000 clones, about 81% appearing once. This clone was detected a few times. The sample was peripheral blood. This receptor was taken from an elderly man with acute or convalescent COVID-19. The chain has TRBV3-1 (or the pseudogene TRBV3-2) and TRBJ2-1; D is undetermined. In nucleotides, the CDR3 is TGTGCCAGCAGCCAAGGCGTCTATGAGCAGTTCTTC. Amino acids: CASSQGVYEQFF.